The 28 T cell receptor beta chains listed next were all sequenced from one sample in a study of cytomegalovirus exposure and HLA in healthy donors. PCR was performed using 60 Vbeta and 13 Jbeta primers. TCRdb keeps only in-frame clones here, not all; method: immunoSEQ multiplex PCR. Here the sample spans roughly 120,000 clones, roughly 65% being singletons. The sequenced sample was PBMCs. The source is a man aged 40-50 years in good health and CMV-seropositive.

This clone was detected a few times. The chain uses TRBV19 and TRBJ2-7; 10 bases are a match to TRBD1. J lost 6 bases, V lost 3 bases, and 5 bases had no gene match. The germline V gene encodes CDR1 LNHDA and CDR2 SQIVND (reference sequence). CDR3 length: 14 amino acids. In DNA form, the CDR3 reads TGTGCCAGTAGTATGCGGACAGGGGGGTTCGAGCAGTACTTC. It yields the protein CASSMRTGGFEQYF.

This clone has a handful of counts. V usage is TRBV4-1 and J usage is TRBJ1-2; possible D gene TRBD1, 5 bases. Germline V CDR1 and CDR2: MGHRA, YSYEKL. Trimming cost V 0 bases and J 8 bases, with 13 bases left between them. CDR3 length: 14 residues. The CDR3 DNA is TGCGCCAGCAGCCAAGATGGGCAGGGCCAGGGCTACACCTTC. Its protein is CASSQDGQGQGYTF.

The CDR3: CASSDSQGGGEKLFF. In DNA form, the CDR3 reads TGTGCCAGCAGCGACTCCCAGGGGGGAGGCGAAAAACTGTTTTTT. The rearrangement uses TRBV27 and TRBJ1-4; 7 bases line up with TRBD1. CDR1 and CDR2 (germline): MNHEY, SMNVEV (reference sequence). Trimming removed 6 bases from V and 8 bases from J; junction bases left unmatched: 12. This CDR3 comprises 15 residues.

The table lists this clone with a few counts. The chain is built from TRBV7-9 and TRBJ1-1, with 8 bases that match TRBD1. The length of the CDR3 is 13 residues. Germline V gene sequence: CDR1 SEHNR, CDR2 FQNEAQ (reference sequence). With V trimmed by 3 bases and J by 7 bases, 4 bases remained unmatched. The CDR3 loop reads CASSFQGAIEAFF. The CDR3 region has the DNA TGTGCCAGCAGCTTCCAGGGGGCCATTGAAGCTTTCTTT.

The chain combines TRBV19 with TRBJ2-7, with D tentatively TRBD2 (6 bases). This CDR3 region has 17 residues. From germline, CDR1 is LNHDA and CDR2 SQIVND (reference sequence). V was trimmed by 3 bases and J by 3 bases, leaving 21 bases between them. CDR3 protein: CASSIKASPGLHYEQYF. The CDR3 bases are TGTGCCAGTAGTATCAAGGCTTCCCCGGGACTTCACTACGAGCAGTACTTC.

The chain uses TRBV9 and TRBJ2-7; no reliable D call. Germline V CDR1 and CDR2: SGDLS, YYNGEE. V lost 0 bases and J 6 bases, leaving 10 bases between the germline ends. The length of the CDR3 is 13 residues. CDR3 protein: CASSVDGAGEQYF. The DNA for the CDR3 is TGTGCCAGCAGCGTAGACGGTGCCGGCGAGCAGTACTTC.

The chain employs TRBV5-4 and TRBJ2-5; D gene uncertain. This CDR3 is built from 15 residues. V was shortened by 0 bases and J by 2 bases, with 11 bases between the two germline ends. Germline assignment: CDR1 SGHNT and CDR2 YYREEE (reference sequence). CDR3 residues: CASSLDSRWQETQYF. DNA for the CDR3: TGTGCCAGCAGCTTGGACAGTAGATGGCAAGAGACCCAGTACTTC.

In DNA, the CDR3 is TGTGCCAGTAGTAGGGGGGGAGTGCGGACTGAAGCTTTCTTT. Its translation is CASSRGGVRTEAFF. The chain recombines TRBV19 with TRBJ1-1, with a possible D match to TRBD1 (5 bases). Germline-derived CDR1 and CDR2 are LNHDA and SQIVND (reference sequence). The CDR3 contains 14 residues. The V end was cut by 4 bases, the J end by 5 bases, with 14 bases between.

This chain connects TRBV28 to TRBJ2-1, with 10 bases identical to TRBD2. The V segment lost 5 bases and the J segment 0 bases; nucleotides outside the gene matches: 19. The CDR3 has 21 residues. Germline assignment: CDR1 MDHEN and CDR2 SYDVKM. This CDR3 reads CASSTPHWTGPSGSSYNEQFF. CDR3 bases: TGTGCCAGCAGTACTCCACATTGGACAGGGCCTAGCGGGAGCTCCTACAATGAGCAGTTCTTC.

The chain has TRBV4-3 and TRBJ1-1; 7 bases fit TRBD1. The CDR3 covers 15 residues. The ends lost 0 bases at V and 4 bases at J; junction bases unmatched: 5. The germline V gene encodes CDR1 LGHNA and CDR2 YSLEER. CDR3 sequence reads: CASSQDLGGSTEAFF. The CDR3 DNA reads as TGCGCCAGCAGCCAAGATTTAGGGGGCAGCACTGAAGCTTTCTTT.

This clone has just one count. The CDR3 protein is CASSQDPGQPQHF. The CDR3 bases are TGCGCCAGCAGCCAAGATCCCGGGCAGCCCCAGCATTTT. V usage is TRBV4-3 and J usage is TRBJ1-5; D is ambiguous. This CDR3 comprises 13 residues. From germline, CDR1 is LGHNA and CDR2 YSLEER. With 0 bases removed from V and 7 bases from J, the gap between germline ends came to 7 bases.

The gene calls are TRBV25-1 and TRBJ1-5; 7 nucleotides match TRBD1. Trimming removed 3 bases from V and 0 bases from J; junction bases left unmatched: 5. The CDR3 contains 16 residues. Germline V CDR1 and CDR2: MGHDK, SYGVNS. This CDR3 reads CASSDQGDSSNQPQHF. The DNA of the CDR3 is TGTGCCAGCAGTGATCAAGGGGACAGTAGCAATCAGCCCCAGCATTTT.

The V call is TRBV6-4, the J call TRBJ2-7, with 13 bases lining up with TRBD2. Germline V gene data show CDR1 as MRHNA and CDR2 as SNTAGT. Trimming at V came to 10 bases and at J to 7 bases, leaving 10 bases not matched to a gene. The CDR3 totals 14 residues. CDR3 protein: CATSRTSGRGEQYF. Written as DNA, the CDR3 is TGTGCCACCTCGAGGACTAGCGGGAGAGGTGAGCAGTACTTC.

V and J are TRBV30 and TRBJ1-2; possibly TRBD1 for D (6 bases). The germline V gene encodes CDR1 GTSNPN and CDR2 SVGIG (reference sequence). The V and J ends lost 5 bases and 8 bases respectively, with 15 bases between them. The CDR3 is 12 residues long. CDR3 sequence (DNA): TGTGCCTGGGAACAAAACAGGGAAGGCTACACCTTC. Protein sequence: CAWEQNREGYTF.

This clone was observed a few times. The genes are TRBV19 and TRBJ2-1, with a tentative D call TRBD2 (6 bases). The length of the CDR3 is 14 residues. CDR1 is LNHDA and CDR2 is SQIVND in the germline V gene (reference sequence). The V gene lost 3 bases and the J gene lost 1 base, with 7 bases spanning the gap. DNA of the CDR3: TGTGCCAGTAGTATGGCGGGGTCCTACAATGAGCAGTTCTTC. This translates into CASSMAGSYNEQFF.

CDR3 loop: CASSPPGDYGYTF. The CDR3 DNA reads as TGTGCCAGCAGCCCCCCGGGAGACTATGGCTACACCTTC. The chain joins TRBV7-9 to TRBJ1-2; D is unresolved. There are 13 residues in the CDR3. The V end lost 5 bases, the J end lost 3 bases, and 10 bases lay between the germline ends. The germline V gene has CDR1 SEHNR and CDR2 FQNEAQ (reference sequence).

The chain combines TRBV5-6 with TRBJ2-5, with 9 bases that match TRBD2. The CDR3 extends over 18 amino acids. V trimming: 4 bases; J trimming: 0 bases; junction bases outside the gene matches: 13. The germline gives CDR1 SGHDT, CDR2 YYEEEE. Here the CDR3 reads CASSGVTSGSWYQETQYF. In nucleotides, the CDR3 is TGTGCCAGCAGCGGGGTAACTAGCGGGTCCTGGTACCAAGAGACCCAGTACTTC.

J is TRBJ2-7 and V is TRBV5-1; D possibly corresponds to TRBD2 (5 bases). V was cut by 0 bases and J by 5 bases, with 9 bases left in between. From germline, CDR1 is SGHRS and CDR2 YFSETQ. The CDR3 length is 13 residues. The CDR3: CASSLGARDEQYF. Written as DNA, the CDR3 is TGCGCCAGCAGCTTGGGGGCGAGGGACGAGCAGTACTTC.

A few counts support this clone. CDR3 nucleotide sequence: TGTGCCAGCAGCTTAGTACAGCCTGAAGCTTTCTTT. It translates to CASSLVQPEAFF. The chain couples TRBV7-9 to TRBJ1-1; no clear D gene. The CDR3 sequence is 12 residues long. In germline, CDR1 is SEHNR, CDR2 FQNEAQ (reference sequence). Between the trimmed V and J ends, which lost 1 base and 6 bases, there was a span of 6 bases.

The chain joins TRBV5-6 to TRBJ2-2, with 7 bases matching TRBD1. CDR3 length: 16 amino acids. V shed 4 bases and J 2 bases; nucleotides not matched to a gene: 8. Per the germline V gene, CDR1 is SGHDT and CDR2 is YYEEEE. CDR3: CASSPWDRQNTGELFF. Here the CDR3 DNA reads TGTGCCAGCAGCCCCTGGGACAGACAAAACACCGGGGAGCTGTTTTTT.

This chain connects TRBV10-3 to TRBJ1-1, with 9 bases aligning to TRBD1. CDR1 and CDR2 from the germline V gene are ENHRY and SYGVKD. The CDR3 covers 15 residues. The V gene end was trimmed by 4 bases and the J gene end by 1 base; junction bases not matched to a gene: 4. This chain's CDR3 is CAISVWTGANTEAFF. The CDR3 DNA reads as TGTGCCATCAGTGTGTGGACAGGGGCGAACACTGAAGCTTTCTTT.

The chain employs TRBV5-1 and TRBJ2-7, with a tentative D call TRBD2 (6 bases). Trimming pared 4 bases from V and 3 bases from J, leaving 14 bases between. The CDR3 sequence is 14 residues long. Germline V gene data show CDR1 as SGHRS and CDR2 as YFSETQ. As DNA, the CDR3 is TGCGCCAGCAGCGCGGGACGTACTCGCTACGAGCAGTACTTC. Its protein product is CASSAGRTRYEQYF.

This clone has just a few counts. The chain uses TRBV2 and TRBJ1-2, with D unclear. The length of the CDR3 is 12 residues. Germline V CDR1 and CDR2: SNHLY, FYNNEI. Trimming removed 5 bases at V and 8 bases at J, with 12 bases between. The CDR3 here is CASSLVYEGYTF. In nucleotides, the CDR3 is TGTGCCAGCAGTTTAGTCTACGAAGGCTACACCTTC.

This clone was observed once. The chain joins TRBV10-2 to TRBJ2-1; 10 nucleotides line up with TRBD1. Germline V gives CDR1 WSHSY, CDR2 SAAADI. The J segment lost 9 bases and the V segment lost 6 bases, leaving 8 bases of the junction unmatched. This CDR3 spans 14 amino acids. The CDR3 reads CASRLTGGAGEQFF. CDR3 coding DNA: TGCGCCAGCAGATTGACAGGGGGCGCGGGTGAGCAGTTCTTC.

CDR3 amino acids: CSARGPAQYF. CDR3 nucleotide sequence: TGCAGTGCTAGAGGGCCTGCGCAGTATTTT. The chain has TRBV20-1 and TRBJ2-3; D unclear. V lost 1 base and J lost 10, with 6 bases in between. Germline V gene sequence: CDR1 DFQATT, CDR2 SNEGSKA (reference sequence). There are 10 residues in the CDR3.

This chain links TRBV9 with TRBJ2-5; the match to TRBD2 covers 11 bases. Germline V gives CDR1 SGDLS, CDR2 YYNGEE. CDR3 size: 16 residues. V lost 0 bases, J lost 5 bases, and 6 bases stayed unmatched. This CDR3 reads CASSVDSGGAGETQYF. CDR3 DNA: TGTGCCAGCAGCGTAGATAGCGGGGGGGCTGGTGAGACCCAGTACTTC. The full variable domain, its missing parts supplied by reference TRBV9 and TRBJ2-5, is DSGVTQTPKHLITATGQRVTLRCSPRSGDLSVYWYQQSLDQGLQFLIQYYNGEERAKGNILERFSAQQFPDLHSELNLSSLELGDSALYFCASSVDSGGAGETQYFGPGTRLLVL.

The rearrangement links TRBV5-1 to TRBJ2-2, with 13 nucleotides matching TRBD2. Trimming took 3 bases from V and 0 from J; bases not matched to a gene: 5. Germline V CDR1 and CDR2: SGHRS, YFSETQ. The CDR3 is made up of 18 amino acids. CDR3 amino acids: CASSYRLAGGPNTGELFF. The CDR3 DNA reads TGCGCCAGCAGCTACAGACTAGCGGGGGGCCCGAACACCGGGGAGCTGTTTTTT.

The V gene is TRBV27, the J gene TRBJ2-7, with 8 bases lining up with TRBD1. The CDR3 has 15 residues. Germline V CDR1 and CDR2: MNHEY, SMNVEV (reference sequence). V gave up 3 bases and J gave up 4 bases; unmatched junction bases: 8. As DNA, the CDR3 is TGTGCCAGCAGTTTCCACGGGACAGGCGGGTACGAGCAGTACTTC. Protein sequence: CASSFHGTGGYEQYF.